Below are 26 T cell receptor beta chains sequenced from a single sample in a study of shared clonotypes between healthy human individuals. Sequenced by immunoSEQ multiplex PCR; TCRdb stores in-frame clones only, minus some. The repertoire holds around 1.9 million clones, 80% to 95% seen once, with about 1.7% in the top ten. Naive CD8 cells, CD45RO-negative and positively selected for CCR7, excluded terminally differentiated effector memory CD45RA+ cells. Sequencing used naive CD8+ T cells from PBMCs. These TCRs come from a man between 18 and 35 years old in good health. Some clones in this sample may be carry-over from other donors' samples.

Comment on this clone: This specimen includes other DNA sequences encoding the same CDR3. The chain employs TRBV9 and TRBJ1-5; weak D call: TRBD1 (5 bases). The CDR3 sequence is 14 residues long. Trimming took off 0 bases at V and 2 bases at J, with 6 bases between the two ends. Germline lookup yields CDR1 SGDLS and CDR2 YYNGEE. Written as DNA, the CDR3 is TGTGCCAGCAGCGTAGGGGACCGCAATCAGCCCCAGCATTTT. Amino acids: CASSVGDRNQPQHF.

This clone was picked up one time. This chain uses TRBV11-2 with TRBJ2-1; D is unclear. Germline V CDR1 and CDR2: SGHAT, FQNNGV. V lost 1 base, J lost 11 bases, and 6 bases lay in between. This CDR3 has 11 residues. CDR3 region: CASSLGLQQFF. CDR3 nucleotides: TGTGCCAGCAGCTTAGGCCTACAGCAGTTCTTC.

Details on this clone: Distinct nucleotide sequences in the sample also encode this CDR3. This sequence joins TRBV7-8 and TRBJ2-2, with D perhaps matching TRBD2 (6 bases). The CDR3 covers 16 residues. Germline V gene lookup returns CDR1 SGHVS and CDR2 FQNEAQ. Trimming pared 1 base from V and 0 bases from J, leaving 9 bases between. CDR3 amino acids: CASSLGGGANTGELFF. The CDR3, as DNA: TGTGCCAGCAGCTTAGGGGGCGGGGCGAACACCGGGGAGCTGTTTTTT.

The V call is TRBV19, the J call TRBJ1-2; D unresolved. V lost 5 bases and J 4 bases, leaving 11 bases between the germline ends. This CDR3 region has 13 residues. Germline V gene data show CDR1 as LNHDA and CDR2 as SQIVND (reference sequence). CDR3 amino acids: CASSGRRRYGYTF. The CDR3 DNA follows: TGTGCCAGTAGTGGCAGGCGGCGCTATGGCTACACCTTC.

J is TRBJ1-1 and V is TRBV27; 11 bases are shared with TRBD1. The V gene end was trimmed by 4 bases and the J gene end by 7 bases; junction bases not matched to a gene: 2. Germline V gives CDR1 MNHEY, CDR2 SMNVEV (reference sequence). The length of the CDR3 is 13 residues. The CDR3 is CASSSGQGDEAFF. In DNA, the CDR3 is TGTGCCAGCAGTTCGGGACAGGGGGATGAAGCTTTCTTT.

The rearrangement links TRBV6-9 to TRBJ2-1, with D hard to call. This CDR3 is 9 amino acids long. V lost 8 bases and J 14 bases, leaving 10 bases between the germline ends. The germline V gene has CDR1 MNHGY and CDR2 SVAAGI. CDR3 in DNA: TGTGCCAGCCCCCTATATGAGTTCTTC. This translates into CASPLYEFF.

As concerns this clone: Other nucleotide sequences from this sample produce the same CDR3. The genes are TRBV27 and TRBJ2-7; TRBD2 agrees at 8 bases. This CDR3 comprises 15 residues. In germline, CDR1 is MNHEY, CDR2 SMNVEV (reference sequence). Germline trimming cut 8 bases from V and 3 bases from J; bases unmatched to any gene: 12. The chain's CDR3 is CASSPRLSGSYEQYF. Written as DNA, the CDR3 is TGTGCCAGCTCACCTCGACTAAGCGGGAGCTACGAGCAGTACTTC.

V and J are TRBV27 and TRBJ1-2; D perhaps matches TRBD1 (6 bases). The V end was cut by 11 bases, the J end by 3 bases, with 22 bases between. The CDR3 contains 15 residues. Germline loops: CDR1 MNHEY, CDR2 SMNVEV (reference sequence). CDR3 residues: CASRPGAYRDYGYTF. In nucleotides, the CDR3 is TGTGCCTCCCGACCAGGGGCTTATCGGGACTATGGCTACACCTTC.

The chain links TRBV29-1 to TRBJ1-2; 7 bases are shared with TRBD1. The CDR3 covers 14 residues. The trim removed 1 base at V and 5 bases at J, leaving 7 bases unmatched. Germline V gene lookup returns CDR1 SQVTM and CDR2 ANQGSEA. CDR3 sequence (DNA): TGCAGCGTTGAAGCCAGGGGGGTTGATTATGGCTACACCTTC. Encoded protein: CSVEARGVDYGYTF.

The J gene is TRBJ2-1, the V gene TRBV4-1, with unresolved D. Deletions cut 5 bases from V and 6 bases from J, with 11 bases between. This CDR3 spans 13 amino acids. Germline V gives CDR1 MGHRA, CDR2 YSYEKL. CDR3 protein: CASSFRLGNEQFF. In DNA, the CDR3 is TGCGCCAGCAGCTTCCGTCTGGGCAATGAGCAGTTCTTC.

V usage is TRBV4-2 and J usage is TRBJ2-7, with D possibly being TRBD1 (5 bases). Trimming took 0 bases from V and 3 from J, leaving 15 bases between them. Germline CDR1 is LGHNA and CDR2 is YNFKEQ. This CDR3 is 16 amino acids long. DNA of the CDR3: TGTGCCAGCAGCCAAGAATTCAAATGGGGCGGCTACGAGCAGTACTTC. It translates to CASSQEFKWGGYEQYF.

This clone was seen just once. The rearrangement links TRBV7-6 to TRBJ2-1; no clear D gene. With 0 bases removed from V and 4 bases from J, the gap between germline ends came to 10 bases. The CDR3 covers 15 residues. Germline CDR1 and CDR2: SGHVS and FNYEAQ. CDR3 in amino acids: CASSLALSLYNEQFF. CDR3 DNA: TGTGCCAGCAGCTTAGCTCTGTCCCTTTACAATGAGCAGTTCTTC. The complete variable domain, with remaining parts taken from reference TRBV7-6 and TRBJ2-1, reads GAGVSQSPRYKVTKRGQDVALRCDPISGHVSLYWYRQALGQGPEFLTYFNYEAQQDKSGLPNDRFSAERPEGSISTLTIQRTEQRDSAMYRCASSLALSLYNEQFFGPGTRLTVL.

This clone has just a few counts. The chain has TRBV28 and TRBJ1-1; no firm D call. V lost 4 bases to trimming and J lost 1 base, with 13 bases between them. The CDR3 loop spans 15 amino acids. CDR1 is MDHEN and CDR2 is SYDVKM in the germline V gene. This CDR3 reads CASSSRTGRNTEAFF. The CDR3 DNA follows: TGTGCCAGCAGTTCCCGGACGGGGAGGAACACTGAAGCTTTCTTT.

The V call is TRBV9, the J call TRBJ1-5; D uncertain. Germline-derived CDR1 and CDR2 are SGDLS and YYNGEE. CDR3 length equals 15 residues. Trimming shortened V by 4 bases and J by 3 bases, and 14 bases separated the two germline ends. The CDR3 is CASSPDGVINQPQHF. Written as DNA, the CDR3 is TGTGCCAGCAGCCCGGACGGGGTCATCAATCAGCCCCAGCATTTT.

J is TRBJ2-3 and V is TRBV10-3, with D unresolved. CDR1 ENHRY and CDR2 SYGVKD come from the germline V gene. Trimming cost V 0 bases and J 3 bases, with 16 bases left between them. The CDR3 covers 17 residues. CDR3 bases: TGTGCCATCAGTGAGTCAGGTGGAACGGGTGCGACAGATACGCAGTATTTT. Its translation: CAISESGGTGATDTQYF.

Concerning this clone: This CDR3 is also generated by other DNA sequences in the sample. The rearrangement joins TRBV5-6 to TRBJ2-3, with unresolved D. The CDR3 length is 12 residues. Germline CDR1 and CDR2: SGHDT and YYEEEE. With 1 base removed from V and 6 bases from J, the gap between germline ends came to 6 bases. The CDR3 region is CASSLRADTQYF. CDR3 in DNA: TGTGCCAGCAGCTTGCGGGCGGATACGCAGTATTTT.

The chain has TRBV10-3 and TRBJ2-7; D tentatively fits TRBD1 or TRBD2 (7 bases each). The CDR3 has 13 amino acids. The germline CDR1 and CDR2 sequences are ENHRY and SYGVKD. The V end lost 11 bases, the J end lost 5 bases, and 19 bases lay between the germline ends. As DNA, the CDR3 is TGTGCCGCCCAAGGGGGCGCGGGGGACGAGCAGTACTTC. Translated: CAAQGGAGDEQYF.

CDR3 protein: CASSTQGRYGYTF. The CDR3 DNA is TGTGCCAGCAGCACACAGGGCCGCTATGGCTACACCTTC. This chain uses TRBV6-5 with TRBJ1-2; D possibly corresponds to TRBD1 (6 bases). The V gene lost 6 bases and the J gene lost 4 bases, with 12 bases spanning the gap. CDR1 is MNHEY and CDR2 is SVGAGI in the germline V gene. This CDR3 region has 13 residues.

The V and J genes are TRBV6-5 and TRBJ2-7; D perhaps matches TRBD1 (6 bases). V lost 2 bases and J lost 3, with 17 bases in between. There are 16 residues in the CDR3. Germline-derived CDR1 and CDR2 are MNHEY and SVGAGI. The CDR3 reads CASSYSEQGQFYEQYF. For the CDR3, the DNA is TGTGCCAGCAGTTACAGTGAACAGGGTCAGTTCTACGAGCAGTACTTC.

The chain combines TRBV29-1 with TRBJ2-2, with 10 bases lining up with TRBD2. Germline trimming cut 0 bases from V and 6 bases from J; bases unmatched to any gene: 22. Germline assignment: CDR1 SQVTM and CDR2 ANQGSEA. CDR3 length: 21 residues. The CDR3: CSVEDRGRALAGKGWAGELFF. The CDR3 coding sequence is TGCAGCGTTGAAGATCGAGGCAGGGCACTAGCGGGAAAAGGGTGGGCCGGGGAGCTGTTTTTT.

DNA for the CDR3: TGTGCCAGCAGGGACAAGGACGATACGCAGTATTTT. Translating gives CASRDKDDTQYF. The rearrangement joins TRBV7-9 to TRBJ2-3, with a possible D match to TRBD1 (5 bases). V lost 6 bases, J lost 6 bases, and 10 bases lay in between. The CDR3 has 12 residues. Germline lookup yields CDR1 SEHNR and CDR2 FQNEAQ (reference sequence). The whole variable domain, remainder taken from reference TRBV7-9 and TRBJ2-3, is DTGVSQNPRHKITKRGQNVTFRCDPISEHNRLYWYRQTLGQGPEFLTYFQNEAQLEKSRLLSDRFSAERPKGSFSTLEIQRTEQGDSAMYLCASRDKDDTQYFGPGTRLTVL.

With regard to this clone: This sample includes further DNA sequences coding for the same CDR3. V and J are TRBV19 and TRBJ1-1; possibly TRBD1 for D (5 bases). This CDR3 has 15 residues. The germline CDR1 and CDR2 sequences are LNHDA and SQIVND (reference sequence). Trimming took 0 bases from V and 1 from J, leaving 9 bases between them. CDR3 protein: CASSIDPQGNTEAFF. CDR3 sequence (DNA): TGTGCCAGTAGTATAGATCCCCAGGGGAACACTGAAGCTTTCTTT.

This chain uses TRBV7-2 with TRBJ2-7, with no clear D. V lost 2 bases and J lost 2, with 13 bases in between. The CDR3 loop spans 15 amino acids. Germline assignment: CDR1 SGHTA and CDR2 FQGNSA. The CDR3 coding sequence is TGTGCCAGCAGCTTAACTCTGGGCCCTACCTACGAGCAGTACTTC. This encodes CASSLTLGPTYEQYF.

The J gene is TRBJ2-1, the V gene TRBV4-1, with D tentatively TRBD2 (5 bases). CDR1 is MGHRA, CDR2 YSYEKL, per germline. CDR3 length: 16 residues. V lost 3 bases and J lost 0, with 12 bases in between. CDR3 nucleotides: TGCGCCAGCAGCCATTACTCCGGGGTCTCCTACAATGAGCAGTTCTTC. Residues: CASSHYSGVSYNEQFF.

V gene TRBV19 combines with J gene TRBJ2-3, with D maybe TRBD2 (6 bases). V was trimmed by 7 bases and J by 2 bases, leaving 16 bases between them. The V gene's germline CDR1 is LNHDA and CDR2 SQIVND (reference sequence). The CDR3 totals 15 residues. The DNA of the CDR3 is TGTGCCAGTATGGCGAGCGGGTCCTACACAGATACGCAGTATTTT. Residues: CASMASGSYTDTQYF.

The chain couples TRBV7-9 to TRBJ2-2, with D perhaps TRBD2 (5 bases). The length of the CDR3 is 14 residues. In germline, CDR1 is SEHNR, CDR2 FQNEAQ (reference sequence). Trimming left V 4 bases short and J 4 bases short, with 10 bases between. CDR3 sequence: CASSYSEGTGELFF. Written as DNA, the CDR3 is TGTGCCAGCAGCTATAGCGAGGGCACCGGGGAGCTGTTTTTT.